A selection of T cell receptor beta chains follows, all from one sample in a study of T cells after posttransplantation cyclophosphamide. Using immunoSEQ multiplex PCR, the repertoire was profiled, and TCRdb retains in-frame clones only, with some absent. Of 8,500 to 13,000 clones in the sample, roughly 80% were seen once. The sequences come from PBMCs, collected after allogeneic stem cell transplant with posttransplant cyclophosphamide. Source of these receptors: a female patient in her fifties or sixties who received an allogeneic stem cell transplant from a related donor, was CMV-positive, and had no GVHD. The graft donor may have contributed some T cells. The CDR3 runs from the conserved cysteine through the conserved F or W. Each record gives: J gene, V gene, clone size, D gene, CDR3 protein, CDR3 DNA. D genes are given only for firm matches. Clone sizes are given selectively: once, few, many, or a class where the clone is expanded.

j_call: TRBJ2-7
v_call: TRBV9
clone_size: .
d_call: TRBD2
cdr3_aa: CASSTDPGLLSYEQYF
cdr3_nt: TGTGCCAGCAGCACAGATCCGGGACTACTATCCTACGAGCAGTACTTC

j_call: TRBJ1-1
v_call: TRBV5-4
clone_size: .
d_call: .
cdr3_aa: CASSLFGGDTEAFF
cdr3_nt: TGTGCCAGCAGCTTATTCGGGGGAGACACTGAAGCTTTCTTT

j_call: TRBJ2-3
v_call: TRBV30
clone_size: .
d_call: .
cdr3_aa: CAWSEGGGGDTQYF
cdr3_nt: TGTGCCTGGAGTGAAGGGGGGGGCGGTGATACGCAGTATTTT

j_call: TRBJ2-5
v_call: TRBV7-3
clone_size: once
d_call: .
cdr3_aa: CASSLNYGSTGETQYF
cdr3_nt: TGTGCCAGCAGCTTAAACTACGGTAGTACGGGTGAGACCCAGTACTTC

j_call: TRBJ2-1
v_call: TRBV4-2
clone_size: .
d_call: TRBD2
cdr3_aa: CASSRIPQTGTSYNEQFF
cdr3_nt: TGTGCCAGCAGCCGAATTCCACAAACCGGGACTAGCTACAATGAGCAGTTCTTC

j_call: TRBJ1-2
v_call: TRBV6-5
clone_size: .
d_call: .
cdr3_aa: CASSAQVGSDGYTF
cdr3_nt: TGTGCCAGCAGTGCGCAGGTGGGCTCCGATGGCTACACCTTC

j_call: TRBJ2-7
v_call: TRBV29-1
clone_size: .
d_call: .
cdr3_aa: CSVVGEGQDAGPALYEQYF
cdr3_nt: TGCAGCGTTGTGGGGGAGGGACAGGACGCGGGGCCGGCCCTCTACGAGCAGTACTTC

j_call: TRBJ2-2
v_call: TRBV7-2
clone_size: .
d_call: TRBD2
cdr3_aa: CASRSSGGASGELFF
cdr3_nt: TGTGCCAGCAGATCTAGCGGGGGGGCGTCCGGGGAGCTGTTTTTT

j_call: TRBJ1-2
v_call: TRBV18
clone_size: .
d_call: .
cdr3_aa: CASSPGGSYGYTF
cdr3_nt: TGTGCCAGCTCACCCGGGGGGTCCTATGGCTACACCTTC

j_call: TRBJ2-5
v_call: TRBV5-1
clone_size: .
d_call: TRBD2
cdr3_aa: CASSSLAGGAQETQYF
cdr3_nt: TGCGCCAGCAGCTCACTAGCGGGGGGCGCCCAAGAGACCCAGTACTTC

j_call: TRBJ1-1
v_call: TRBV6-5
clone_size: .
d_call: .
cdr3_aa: CASSYSNRNEAFF
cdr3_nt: TGTGCCAGCAGTTACTCGAACAGAAATGAAGCTTTCTTT

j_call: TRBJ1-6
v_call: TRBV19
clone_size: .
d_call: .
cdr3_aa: CASSINPRQDSPLHF
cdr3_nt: TGTGCCAGTAGTATAAATCCGCGACAGGATTCACCCCTCCACTTT

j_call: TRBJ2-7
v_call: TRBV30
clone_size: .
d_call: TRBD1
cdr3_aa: CAWWTGTGYEQYF
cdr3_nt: TGTGCCTGGTGGACAGGGACGGGCTACGAGCAGTACTTC

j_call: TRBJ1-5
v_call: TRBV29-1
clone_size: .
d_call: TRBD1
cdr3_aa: CSVALQGGNQPQHF
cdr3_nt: TGCAGCGTTGCGTTACAGGGGGGCAATCAGCCCCAGCATTTT

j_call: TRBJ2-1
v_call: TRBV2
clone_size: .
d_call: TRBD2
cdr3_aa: CASSEGLAGGQGEQFF
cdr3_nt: TGTGCCAGCAGTGAAGGGTTAGCGGGGGGGCAGGGTGAGCAGTTCTTC

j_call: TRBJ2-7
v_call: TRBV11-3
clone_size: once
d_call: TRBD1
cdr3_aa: CASSSGQGHDEQYF
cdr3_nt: TGTGCCAGCAGCTCGGGACAGGGGCACGACGAGCAGTACTTC

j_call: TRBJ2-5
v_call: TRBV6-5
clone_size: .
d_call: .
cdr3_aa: CASSQIQGRVTQYF
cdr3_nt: TGTGCCAGCAGCCAGATACAGGGTCGGGTGACCCAGTACTTC

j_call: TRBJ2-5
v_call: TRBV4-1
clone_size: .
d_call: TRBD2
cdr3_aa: CASSQGVRGGAETQYF
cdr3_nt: TGCGCCAGCAGCCAAGGGGTGCGGGGGGGCGCAGAGACCCAGTACTTC

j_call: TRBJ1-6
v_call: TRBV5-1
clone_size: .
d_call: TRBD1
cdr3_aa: CASSLAQGYNSPLHF
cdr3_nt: TGCGCCAGCAGCTTGGCACAGGGGTATAATTCCCCCCTCCACTTT

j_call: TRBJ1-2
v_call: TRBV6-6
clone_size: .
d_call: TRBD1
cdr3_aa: CASTSGQYYGYTF
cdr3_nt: TGTGCCAGCACCTCGGGACAGTACTATGGCTACACCTTC

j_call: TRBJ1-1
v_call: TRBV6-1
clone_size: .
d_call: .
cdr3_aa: CASSEPGGFGAFF
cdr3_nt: TGTGCCAGCAGTGAACCAGGAGGGTTCGGCGCTTTCTTT

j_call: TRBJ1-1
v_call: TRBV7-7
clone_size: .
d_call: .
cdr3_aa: CASSLEGGTEAFF
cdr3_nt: TGTGCTAGCAGCTTGGAAGGGGGCACTGAAGCTTTCTTT

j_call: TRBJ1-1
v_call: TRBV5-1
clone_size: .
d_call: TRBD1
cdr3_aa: CASSLDRGSLNTEAFF
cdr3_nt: TGCGCCAGCAGCTTGGACAGGGGAAGCCTTAACACTGAAGCTTTCTTT

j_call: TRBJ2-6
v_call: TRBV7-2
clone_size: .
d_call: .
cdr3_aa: CASSPHRVLLSGANVLTF
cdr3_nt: TGTGCCAGCAGCCCGCACAGGGTCCTCCTTTCTGGGGCCAACGTCCTGACTTTC

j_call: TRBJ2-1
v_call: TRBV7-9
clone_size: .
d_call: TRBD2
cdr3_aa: CASSPGGGGAYNEQFF
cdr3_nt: TGTGCCAGCAGCCCGGGTGGCGGGGGGGCCTACAATGAGCAGTTCTTC

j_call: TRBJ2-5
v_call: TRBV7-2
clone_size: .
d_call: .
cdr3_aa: CASSLNNFQETQYF
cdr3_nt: TGTGCCAGCAGCTTGAATAACTTCCAAGAGACCCAGTACTTC

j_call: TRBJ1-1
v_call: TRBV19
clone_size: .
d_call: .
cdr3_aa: CASSRPRGGRKDTEAFF
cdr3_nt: TGTGCCAGTAGCCGCCCTAGGGGAGGAAGAAAGGACACTGAAGCTTTCTTT

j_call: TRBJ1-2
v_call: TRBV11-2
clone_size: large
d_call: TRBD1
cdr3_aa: CASSLASGGSGGYTF
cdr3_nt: TGTGCCAGCAGCTTAGCATCAGGGGGCAGTGGTGGCTACACCTTC

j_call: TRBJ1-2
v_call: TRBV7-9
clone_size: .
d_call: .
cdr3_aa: CASSSYRPYGYTF
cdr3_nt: TGTGCCAGCAGCTCGTACAGGCCCTATGGCTACACCTTC

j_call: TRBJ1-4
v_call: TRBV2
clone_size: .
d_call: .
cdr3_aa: CASSEGQVPNEKLFF
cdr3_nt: TGTGCCAGCAGTGAAGGGCAGGTACCTAATGAAAAACTGTTTTTT

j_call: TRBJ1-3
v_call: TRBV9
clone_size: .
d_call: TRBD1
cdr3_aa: CASSVQGAGNTIYF
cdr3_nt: TGTGCCAGCAGCGTACAGGGGGCTGGAAACACCATATATTTT

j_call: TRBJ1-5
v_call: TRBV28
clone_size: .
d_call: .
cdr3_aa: CASSWGVDQPQHF
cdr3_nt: TGTGCCAGCAGTTGGGGGGTGGATCAGCCCCAGCATTTT

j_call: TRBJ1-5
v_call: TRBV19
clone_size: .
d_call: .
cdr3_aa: CASSIDLPGAVNQPQHF
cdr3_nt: TGTGCCAGTAGTATAGACCTTCCTGGGGCAGTGAATCAGCCCCAGCATTTT

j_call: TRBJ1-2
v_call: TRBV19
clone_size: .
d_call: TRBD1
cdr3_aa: CATSRDRDVYGYTF
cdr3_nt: TGTGCCACCTCGAGAGACAGGGATGTCTATGGCTACACCTTC

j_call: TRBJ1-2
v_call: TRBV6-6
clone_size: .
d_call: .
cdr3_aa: CASRPEELPSYGYTF
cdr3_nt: TGTGCCAGCAGGCCAGAAGAACTTCCTAGCTATGGCTACACCTTC

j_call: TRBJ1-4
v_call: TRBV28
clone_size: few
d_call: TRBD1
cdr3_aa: CASSLGQGTSRSNEKLFF
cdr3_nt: TGTGCCAGCAGTTTGGGACAGGGGACCTCCCGATCCAATGAAAAACTGTTTTTT

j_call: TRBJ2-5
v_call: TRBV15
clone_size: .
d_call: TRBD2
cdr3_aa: CATSVRTSGGAGAETQYF
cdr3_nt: TGTGCCACCAGCGTACGCACTAGCGGGGGGGCCGGGGCAGAGACCCAGTACTTC

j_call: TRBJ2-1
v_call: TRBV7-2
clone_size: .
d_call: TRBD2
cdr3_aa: CASSFKTSGGAWANEQFF
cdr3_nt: TGTGCCAGCAGCTTCAAGACTAGCGGGGGGGCCTGGGCGAATGAGCAGTTCTTC

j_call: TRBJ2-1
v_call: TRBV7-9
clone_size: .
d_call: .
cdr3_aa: CASSLQSAYNEQFF
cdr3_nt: TGTGCCAGCAGCTTACAGAGCGCCTACAATGAGCAGTTCTTC

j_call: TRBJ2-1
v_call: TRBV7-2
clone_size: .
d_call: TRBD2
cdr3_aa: CASSLVTGGQYNEQFF
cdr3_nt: TGTGCCAGCAGCTTAGTAACGGGGGGGCAATACAATGAGCAGTTCTTC

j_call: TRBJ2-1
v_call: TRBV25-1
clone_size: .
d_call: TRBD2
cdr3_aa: CASSDTSGGSYNEQFF
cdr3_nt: TGTGCCAGCAGTGATACTAGCGGGGGTTCCTACAATGAGCAGTTCTTC

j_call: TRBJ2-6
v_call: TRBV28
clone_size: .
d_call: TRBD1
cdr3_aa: CASSFPGTVAGANVLTF
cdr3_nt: TGTGCCAGCAGTTTTCCCGGGACAGTTGCCGGGGCCAACGTCCTGACTTTC

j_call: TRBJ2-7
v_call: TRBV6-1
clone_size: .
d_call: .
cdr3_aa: CASSPDSPYEQYF
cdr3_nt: TGTGCCAGCAGCCCTGACAGCCCATACGAGCAGTACTTC

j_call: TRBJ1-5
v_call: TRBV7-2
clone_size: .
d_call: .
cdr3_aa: CASSPTGSHQPQHF
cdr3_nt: TGTGCCAGCAGCCCGACAGGAAGCCATCAGCCCCAGCATTTT

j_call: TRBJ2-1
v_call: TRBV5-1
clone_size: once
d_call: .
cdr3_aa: CASSETSSNEQFF
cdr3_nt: TGCGCCAGCAGCGAGACTAGTTCCAATGAGCAGTTCTTC

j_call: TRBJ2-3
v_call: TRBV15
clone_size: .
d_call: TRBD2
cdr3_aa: CATSRDTGGHTQYF
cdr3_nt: TGTGCCACCAGCAGAGACACGGGGGGGCATACGCAGTATTTT

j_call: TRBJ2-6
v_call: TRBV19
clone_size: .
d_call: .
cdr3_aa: CASSTSGANVLTF
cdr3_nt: TGTGCCAGTAGTACTTCTGGGGCCAACGTCCTGACTTTC

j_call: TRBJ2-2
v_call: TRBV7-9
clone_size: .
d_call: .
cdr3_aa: CASSLGGVNTGELFF
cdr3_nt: TGTGCCAGCAGCTTAGGGGGAGTGAACACCGGGGAGCTGTTTTTT

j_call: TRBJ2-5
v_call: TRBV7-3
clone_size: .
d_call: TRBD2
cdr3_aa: CASSSGGANQETQYF
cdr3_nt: TGTGCCAGCAGCTCCGGGGGGGCCAACCAAGAGACCCAGTACTTC

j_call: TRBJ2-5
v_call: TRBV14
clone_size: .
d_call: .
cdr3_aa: CASSPLEQETQYF
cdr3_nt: TGTGCCAGCAGCCCTCTAGAGCAAGAGACCCAGTACTTC

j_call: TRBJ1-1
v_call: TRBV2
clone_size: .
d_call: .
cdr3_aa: CASSLDRYEGTEAFF
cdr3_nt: TGTGCCAGCAGTTTGGACCGATATGAGGGCACTGAAGCTTTCTTT

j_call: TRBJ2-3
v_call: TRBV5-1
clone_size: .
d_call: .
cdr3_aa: CASSSTGMHTDTQYF
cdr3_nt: TGCGCCAGCAGCTCTACAGGGATGCATACAGATACGCAGTATTTT

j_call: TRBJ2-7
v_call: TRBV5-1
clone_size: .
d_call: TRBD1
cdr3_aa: CASSLDTGAPYEQYF
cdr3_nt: TGCGCCAGCAGCTTGGACACAGGGGCGCCCTACGAGCAGTACTTC

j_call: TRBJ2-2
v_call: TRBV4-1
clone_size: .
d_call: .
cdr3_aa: CASSQVFTGLDTGELFF
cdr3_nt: TGCGCCAGCAGCCAAGTATTCACAGGGTTGGACACCGGGGAGCTGTTTTTT

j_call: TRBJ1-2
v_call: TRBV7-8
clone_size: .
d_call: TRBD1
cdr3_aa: CASSLNRGRSYGYTF
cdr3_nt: TGTGCCAGCAGCTTGAACAGGGGGCGTAGCTATGGCTACACCTTC

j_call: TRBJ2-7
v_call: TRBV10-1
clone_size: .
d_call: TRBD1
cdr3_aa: CASSESGQGNHEQYF
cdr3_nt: TGCGCCAGCAGTGAGTCGGGACAGGGAAACCACGAGCAGTACTTC

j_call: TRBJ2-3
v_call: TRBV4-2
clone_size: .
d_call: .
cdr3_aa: CASSQDAPDTQYF
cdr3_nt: TGTGCCAGCAGCCAAGATGCGCCAGATACGCAGTATTTT

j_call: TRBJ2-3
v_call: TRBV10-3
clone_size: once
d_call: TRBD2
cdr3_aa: CAISVEAGGPDTQYF
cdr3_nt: TGTGCCATCAGTGTGGAAGCGGGGGGGCCAGATACGCAGTATTTT

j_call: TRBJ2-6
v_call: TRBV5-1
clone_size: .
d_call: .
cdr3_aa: CASSFRQVDTGANVLTF
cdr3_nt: TGCGCCAGCAGCTTCCGACAGGTGGATACTGGGGCCAACGTCCTGACTTTC

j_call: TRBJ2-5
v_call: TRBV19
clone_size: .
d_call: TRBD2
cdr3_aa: CASSIKSYERGAGETQYF
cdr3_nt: TGTGCCAGTAGTATTAAATCCTACGAGCGGGGGGCCGGAGAGACCCAGTACTTC